A selection of T cell receptor beta chains follows, all from one sample in a study of metastatic and nonmetastatic thyroid tumors. TCRdb re-processed the PCR reads through MiXCR. The data show about 4,700 clones, with 34% seen just once and around a quarter held by the top ten. Sample: adjacent normal tissue. These TCRs come from a male donor with papillary thyroid cancer or a benign thyroid nodule (not recorded which). Some clones in this sample may be carry-over from other donors' samples. The CDR3 runs from the conserved cysteine through the conserved F or W. Each record gives: J gene, V gene, clone size, D gene, CDR3 DNA, CDR3 protein. D genes are given only for firm matches. Some rows mark clone size as missing; the rest say once, few, many or name a class of expanded clone.

j_gene: TRBJ1-6
v_gene: TRBV5-1
abundance: medium-sized
d_gene: -
CDR3nt: TGCGCCAGCAGCTTGGTACCGGATAATTCACCCCTCCACTTT
CDR3aa: CASSLVPDNSPLHF

j_gene: TRBJ1-2
v_gene: TRBV6-2/TRBV6-3
abundance: few
d_gene: -
CDR3nt: TGTGCCAGCAGGCAGGGAGTCTATGGCTACACCTTC
CDR3aa: CASRQGVYGYTF

j_gene: TRBJ2-7
v_gene: TRBV5-1
abundance: -
d_gene: TRBD1
CDR3nt: TGCGCCAGCAGCCGGACAGGGGAGCGCTCCTACGAGCAGTACTTC
CDR3aa: CASSRTGERSYEQYF

j_gene: TRBJ2-7
v_gene: TRBV15
abundance: -
d_gene: TRBD1
CDR3nt: TGTGCCACGAGCAGAGGGACAGGGGGCTACTACGAGAAGTACTTC
CDR3aa: CATSRGTGGYYEKYF

j_gene: TRBJ1-6
v_gene: TRBV18
abundance: -
d_gene: -
CDR3nt: TGTGCCAGCTCACCCCTTCGTGATTCACCCCTCCACTTT
CDR3aa: CASSPLRDSPLHF

j_gene: TRBJ2-2
v_gene: TRBV2
abundance: -
d_gene: TRBD2
CDR3nt: TGTGCCGGCGGACTAGCAATGACCGGGGAGCTGTTTTTT
CDR3aa: CAGGLAMTGELFF

j_gene: TRBJ1-2
v_gene: TRBV7-9
abundance: -
d_gene: -
CDR3nt: TGTGCCAGCAGCTTAGCTACCTATGGCTACACCTTC
CDR3aa: CASSLATYGYTF

j_gene: TRBJ2-1
v_gene: TRBV6-5
abundance: -
d_gene: TRBD2
CDR3nt: TGTGCCGGCAGTTACTCCGGGACTACTTGGGGCAATGAGCAGTTCTTC
CDR3aa: CAGSYSGTTWGNEQFF

j_gene: TRBJ1-1
v_gene: TRBV11-2
abundance: once
d_gene: -
CDR3nt: TGTGCCAGCAGCTTATATCGGGGAACGGGGAACACTGAAGCTTTCTTT
CDR3aa: CASSLYRGTGNTEAFF

j_gene: TRBJ2-1
v_gene: TRBV11-2
abundance: -
d_gene: -
CDR3nt: TGTGCCAGCAGCTTGGGACCACAGGGAACCTACAATGAGCAGTTCTTC
CDR3aa: CASSLGPQGTYNEQFF

j_gene: TRBJ2-3
v_gene: TRBV6-4
abundance: -
d_gene: -
CDR3nt: TGTGCCAGCAGTGACGGGAGCACAGATACGCAGTATTTT
CDR3aa: CASSDGSTDTQYF

j_gene: TRBJ2-7
v_gene: TRBV7-2
abundance: few
d_gene: -
CDR3nt: TGTGCCAGCAGCCCCAACAGGGACGAGCAGTACTTC
CDR3aa: CASSPNRDEQYF

j_gene: TRBJ2-2
v_gene: TRBV19
abundance: -
d_gene: -
CDR3nt: TGTGCCAGTAGTCTCGGCGGGGCGAACACCGGGGAGCTGTTTTTT
CDR3aa: CASSLGGANTGELFF

j_gene: TRBJ1-4
v_gene: TRBV11-3
abundance: few
d_gene: -
CDR3nt: TGTGCCAGCAGCTTAGGACAGTCAACTAATGAAAAACTGTTTTTT
CDR3aa: CASSLGQSTNEKLFF

j_gene: TRBJ2-4
v_gene: TRBV20-1
abundance: -
d_gene: -
CDR3nt: TGCAGTGCTAGAGGTATAAGGGAGGCAAACATTCAGTACTTC
CDR3aa: CSARGIREANIQYF

j_gene: TRBJ1-1
v_gene: TRBV30
abundance: -
d_gene: TRBD1
CDR3nt: TGTGCGTTCGACAGGGAGAGGACTGAAGCTTTCTTT
CDR3aa: CAFDRERTEAFF

j_gene: TRBJ1-1
v_gene: TRBV20-1
abundance: -
d_gene: -
CDR3nt: TGCAGTGCTAAAATGAACACTGAAGCTTTCTTT
CDR3aa: CSAKMNTEAFF

j_gene: TRBJ2-7
v_gene: TRBV7-2
abundance: once
d_gene: TRBD2
CDR3nt: TGTGCCAGCAGCAAGACTAGCGGGGGGTACTGCGAGCAGTACTTC
CDR3aa: CASSKTSGGYCEQYF

j_gene: TRBJ2-7
v_gene: TRBV20-1
abundance: -
d_gene: -
CDR3nt: TGCAGTGCTCTGCGAGGGGGGAGCTCCTACGAGCAGTACTTC
CDR3aa: CSALRGGSSYEQYF

j_gene: TRBJ1-6
v_gene: TRBV3-1
abundance: few
d_gene: TRBD1
CDR3nt: TGTGCCAGCAGCCAAGGGACAGGGGATTCACCCCTCCACTTT
CDR3aa: CASSQGTGDSPLHF

j_gene: TRBJ2-7
v_gene: TRBV6-1
abundance: -
d_gene: -
CDR3nt: TGTGCCAGCAGTGGCTCCCATTCCCGCTGCGAGCAGTACTTC
CDR3aa: CASSGSHSRCEQYF

j_gene: TRBJ1-2
v_gene: TRBV6-1
abundance: few
d_gene: TRBD1
CDR3nt: TGTGCCAGCTATTTCCCCGGGACAGGGGGCAGCTATGGCTACACCTTC
CDR3aa: CASYFPGTGGSYGYTF

j_gene: TRBJ2-7
v_gene: TRBV20-1
abundance: once
d_gene: -
CDR3nt: TGCAGTGCTAGATCTGGTTCCGAGCAGTACTTC
CDR3aa: CSARSGSEQYF

j_gene: TRBJ1-1
v_gene: TRBV14
abundance: -
d_gene: -
CDR3nt: TGTGCCAGCAGCCCCTCCCAAGCGGGGTTGGACACTGAAGCTTTCTTT
CDR3aa: CASSPSQAGLDTEAFF

j_gene: TRBJ2-5
v_gene: TRBV7-2
abundance: large
d_gene: -
CDR3nt: TGTGCCAGCAGCTTAGAGTACTTGCGGCAAGAGACCCAGTACTTC
CDR3aa: CASSLEYLRQETQYF

j_gene: TRBJ2-7
v_gene: TRBV11-1
abundance: -
d_gene: -
CDR3nt: TGTGCCAGCAGTCCTATGGGGGGGCCCCCTGAGCCTTGGCAGTACTTC
CDR3aa: CASSPMGGPPEPWQYF

j_gene: TRBJ1-3
v_gene: TRBV7-9
abundance: -
d_gene: -
CDR3nt: TGTGCCAGCAGCGGAGGGGAGTGGCAGGTTGATACCATATATTTT
CDR3aa: CASSGGEWQVDTIYF

j_gene: TRBJ2-1
v_gene: TRBV20-1
abundance: -
d_gene: -
CDR3nt: TGCAGTGCTAGAGATCTATTTAAGGACTCTTCGAGCTCCTACAATGAGCAGTTCTTC
CDR3aa: CSARDLFKDSSSSYNEQFF

j_gene: TRBJ2-7
v_gene: TRBV28
abundance: few
d_gene: TRBD2
CDR3nt: TGTGCCAGCAGCAGGGGACTAGCGGGAGCCTACGAGCAGTACTTC
CDR3aa: CASSRGLAGAYEQYF

j_gene: TRBJ2-2
v_gene: TRBV6-1
abundance: few
d_gene: TRBD2
CDR3nt: TGTGCCAGCGGACTAGCCCTAACGAACACCGGGGAGCTGTTTTTT
CDR3aa: CASGLALTNTGELFF

j_gene: TRBJ1-5
v_gene: TRBV12-3/TRBV12-4
abundance: large
d_gene: -
CDR3nt: TGTGCCAGCAGTTCCCAACACAGGGACCAGCCCCAGCATTTT
CDR3aa: CASSSQHRDQPQHF

j_gene: TRBJ1-1
v_gene: TRBV29-1
abundance: -
d_gene: -
CDR3nt: TGCAGCGTTGATCGGGGGTGGGACACTGAAGCTTTCTTT
CDR3aa: CSVDRGWDTEAFF

j_gene: TRBJ2-1
v_gene: TRBV4-1
abundance: few
d_gene: TRBD2
CDR3nt: TGCGCCAGCCTTGGACTAGCGGGGGGGCCATACAATGAGCAGTTCTTC
CDR3aa: CASLGLAGGPYNEQFF

j_gene: TRBJ2-1
v_gene: TRBV20-1
abundance: -
d_gene: -
CDR3nt: TGCAGTGCTAGAGAGCGGAATGAGCAGTTCTTC
CDR3aa: CSARERNEQFF

j_gene: TRBJ1-5
v_gene: TRBV28
abundance: few
d_gene: TRBD1
CDR3nt: TGTGCCAGCAGTTACGGGACAGGGAACCAGCCCCAGCATTTT
CDR3aa: CASSYGTGNQPQHF

j_gene: TRBJ1-4
v_gene: TRBV30
abundance: -
d_gene: -
CDR3nt: TGTGCCTGGAGCCACAATGAAAAACTGTTTTTT
CDR3aa: CAWSHNEKLFF

j_gene: TRBJ1-1
v_gene: TRBV12-3/TRBV12-4
abundance: large
d_gene: -
CDR3nt: TGTGCCAGCAGTTTAGCATTCGGGAACACTGAAGCTTTCTTT
CDR3aa: CASSLAFGNTEAFF

j_gene: TRBJ2-3
v_gene: TRBV9
abundance: -
d_gene: -
CDR3nt: TGTGCCAGCAGCGTAATGGGCGGGGAGGTCGGAGATACGCAGTATTTT
CDR3aa: CASSVMGGEVGDTQYF

j_gene: TRBJ2-7
v_gene: TRBV7-6
abundance: once
d_gene: -
CDR3nt: TGTGCCAGCAGCTTAGATAGTGGACACCACTACGAGCAGTACTTC
CDR3aa: CASSLDSGHHYEQYF

j_gene: TRBJ1-1
v_gene: TRBV20-1
abundance: medium-sized
d_gene: -
CDR3nt: TGCAGTGCTTCCCTAGGATCTACTGAAGCTTTCTTT
CDR3aa: CSASLGSTEAFF

j_gene: TRBJ2-7
v_gene: TRBV27
abundance: large
d_gene: -
CDR3nt: TGTGCCAGCAGTACCCCGGGACTGAACTCCTACGAGCAGTACTTC
CDR3aa: CASSTPGLNSYEQYF

j_gene: TRBJ2-1
v_gene: TRBV9
abundance: -
d_gene: TRBD2
CDR3nt: TGTGCCAGCAGCTCTCGGACTAGCGAGATTCGTAATGAGCAGTTCTTC
CDR3aa: CASSSRTSEIRNEQFF

j_gene: TRBJ2-3
v_gene: TRBV6-2/TRBV6-3
abundance: -
d_gene: -
CDR3nt: TGTGCCAGCTCCCAGCGGAGCTACCCCACTAGCACAGATACGCAGTATTTT
CDR3aa: CASSQRSYPTSTDTQYF

j_gene: TRBJ2-7
v_gene: TRBV10-2
abundance: few
d_gene: -
CDR3nt: TGCGCCAGCAGTCCTCGGGGGTACGAGCAGTACTTC
CDR3aa: CASSPRGYEQYF

j_gene: TRBJ2-7
v_gene: TRBV7-9
abundance: -
d_gene: TRBD1
CDR3nt: TGTGCCAGCAGCTTATCCGGACAGGGTCAGCAGTACTTC
CDR3aa: CASSLSGQGQQYF

j_gene: TRBJ1-5
v_gene: TRBV20-1
abundance: once
d_gene: -
CDR3nt: TGCAGTGCTAGGCCGGGACCGTCCAGTCAGCCCCAGCACTTT
CDR3aa: CSARPGPSSQPQHF

j_gene: TRBJ2-3
v_gene: TRBV2
abundance: few
d_gene: -
CDR3nt: TGTGCCAGCAGCGGAGACTCGGTTAGCACAGATACGCAGTATTTT
CDR3aa: CASSGDSVSTDTQYF

j_gene: TRBJ2-5
v_gene: TRBV30
abundance: -
d_gene: -
CDR3nt: TGTGCCTGGTCTCCGAAGGAGACCCAGTACTTC
CDR3aa: CAWSPKETQYF

j_gene: TRBJ2-6
v_gene: TRBV9
abundance: -
d_gene: -
CDR3nt: TGTGCCAGCAGCGTGTCAGGGGCCTCTGGGGCCAACGTCCTGACTTTC
CDR3aa: CASSVSGASGANVLTF

j_gene: TRBJ1-5
v_gene: TRBV27
abundance: few
d_gene: -
CDR3nt: TGTGCCAGCAGTCTAGCAGGGGCGTACAATCAGCCCCAGCATTTT
CDR3aa: CASSLAGAYNQPQHF